The text below deals with one TCR beta chain. Its cognate antigen is unknown. This sample is part of a study of CD8 T cell repertoires and HIV-1 epitope variants. Background on the study: T cells were stimulated with Twenty-five Gag and Nef peptides separately. A roughly ten-day culture received IL-2, IL-7 and IL-15 on days 3 and 7. The baseline condition was 1M T cells left uncultured.

Looked up from germline, CDR1 is LGHNA and CDR2 is YSLEER. CDR3 size: 16 residues. Trimming cost V 1 base and J 4 bases, with 14 bases left between them. Profiled with immunoSEQ multiplex PCR; TCRdb holds only in-frame clones, not every one. The sample includes about 5,300 clones, roughly three fifths of them seen just once. Sequenced material: cultured CD8+ T cells derived from PBMCs. This TCR came from a male donor with HIV. The chain uses TRBV4-3 and TRBJ2-1; maybe TRBD1 (6 bases). In nucleotides, the CDR3 is TGCGCCAGCAGCCAAGCCTACAGGGATGTATACAATGAGCAGTTCTTC. Its translation is CASSQAYRDVYNEQFF.